The present T cell receptor beta chain was sequenced within a study of blood T cell repertoires in COVID-19. Assay: immunoSEQ multiplex PCR; the TCRdb copy retains only in-frame clones and omits some. The repertoire holds approximately 260,000 clones, with 86% as singletons. Sequenced: peripheral blood. This clonotype was sampled from a man aged 18 to 30 with active or convalescent COVID-19.

CDR3 bases: TGTGCCAGCAGTTTCGACAGCTCCTATAATTCACCCCTCCACTTT. It translates to CASSFDSSYNSPLHF. The chain combines TRBV28 with TRBJ1-6; D is perhaps TRBD1 (5 bases). Between the trimmed V and J ends, which lost 3 bases and 0 bases, there was a span of 6 bases. CDR1 and CDR2 from the germline V gene are MDHEN and SYDVKM. CDR3 length equals 15 residues.